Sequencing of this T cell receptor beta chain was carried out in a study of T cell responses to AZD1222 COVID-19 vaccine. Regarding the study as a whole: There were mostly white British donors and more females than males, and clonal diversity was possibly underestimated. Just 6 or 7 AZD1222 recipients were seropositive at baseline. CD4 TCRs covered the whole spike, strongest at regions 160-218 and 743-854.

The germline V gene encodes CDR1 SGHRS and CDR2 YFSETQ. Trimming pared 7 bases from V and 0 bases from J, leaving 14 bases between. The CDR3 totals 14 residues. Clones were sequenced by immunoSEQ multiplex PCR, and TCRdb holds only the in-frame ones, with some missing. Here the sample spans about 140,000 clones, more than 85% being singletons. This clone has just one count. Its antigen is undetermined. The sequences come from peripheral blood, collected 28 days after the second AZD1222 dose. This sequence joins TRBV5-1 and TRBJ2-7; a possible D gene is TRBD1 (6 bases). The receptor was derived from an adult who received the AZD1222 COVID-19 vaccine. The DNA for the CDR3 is TGCGCCAGCGGCCGGGACACCGTCTCCTACGAGCAGTACTTC. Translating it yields CASGRDTVSYEQYF.